This T cell receptor beta chain originates from a study of regulatory T cells in long-lasting Graves disease. Background on the study: Patients met the persistent Graves' disease definition after over 5 years of antithyroid drugs with positive TSH receptor antibodies. Study outcomes and limitations: The small sample size may have reduced accuracy.

This clonotype was seen repeatedly, ten times or more. Its antigen is not known. Libraries of TCR beta came from iRepertoire HTBI primers plus Arm-PCR of CDR3 regions. TCRdb processed the multiplex PCR reads anew with MiXCR; each CDR3 protein has one entry. Of 350,000 to 450,000 distinct CDR3 sequences detected, roughly a fifth appear once; the ten largest clones hold 13% to 15%. Sample time point: persistent/refractory GD, antithyroid drugs over 5 years with positive TRAb. Preparation of the TCR library used RNA extracted from PBMCs. Guidelines of the American Thyroid Association were used to diagnose Graves' disease. In Xi'an, China, an endocrinology department was the source of patients. The source is a female donor with Graves disease. The specimen comprised peripheral blood mononuclear cells (PBMCs), sampled when the disease was refractory, from a patient treated with antithyroid drugs.

The CDR3 sequence is CSVEGGQETQYF. CDR3 nucleotide sequence: TGCAGCGTTGAGGGAGGCCAAGAGACCCAGTACTTC. V and J are TRBV29-1 and TRBJ2-5, with D perhaps matching TRBD2 (6 bases). This CDR3 comprises 12 residues. Trimming took off 3 bases at V and 1 base at J, with 6 bases between the two ends. Germline V lookup: CDR1 SQVTM, CDR2 ANQGSEA.